This T cell receptor (beta chain) was documented in a study of blood T cells in healthy people across ages. Together with a sample-barcoded 5' primer, a J-beta primer mix was included in a second PCR lasting 7 to 11 cycles. Via MiXCR, TCRdb re-called the 5' RACE reads, giving one row per CDR3 protein. The table lists more than 1 million distinct CDR3 sequences, more than 40% of them singletons, with approximately 17% in the top ten. A minimum of 5 micrograms of total RNA was extracted per sample. V gave up 6 bases and J gave up 2 bases, with 19 bases separating them. The CDR3 is 16 amino acids. In germline, CDR1 is MNHEY, CDR2 SVGAGI. Study results and limitations: A conclusive naive versus antigen-experienced comparison was prevented by the unsorted PBMCs.

About this clonotype itself: The antigen remains undetermined.

The sequence came from a woman in her sixties in good health. Sequencing was done on a sample of blood. The chain uses TRBV6-5 and TRBJ1-1, with TRBD1 as a possible D gene (5 bases). CDR3 sequence: CASRPPYRGINTEAFF. The CDR3 nucleotides are TGTGCCAGCAGACCCCCGTACCGGGGGATCAACACTGAAGCTTTCTTT.